The 19 T cell receptor beta chains below come from one sample, sequenced in a study of T and B cells in COVID-19 patients. Blood genomic DNA input for TRB amplification was 250-500 ng. BIOMED2 TRB-A/B primer pools were used in multiplex TRB PCR. Each CDR3 protein gets one entry after TCRdb re-called the multiplex PCR reads with MiXCR. The sample lists more than 13,000 distinct CDR3 sequences; about 30% were seen once. Sequences were obtained from blood. All receptors derive from a human donor who had recovered from COVID-19.

This clonotype has ten or more counts. The V gene is TRBV13, the J gene TRBJ2-7; D is perhaps TRBD1 or TRBD2 (5 bases each). Deletions cut 5 bases from V and 2 bases from J, with 13 bases between. Germline V gene sequence: CDR1 PRHDT, CDR2 FYEKMQ (reference sequence). The length of the CDR3 is 14 residues. The CDR3 nucleotides read TGTGCCAGCAGCAACCGGGACGGTACCTACGAGCAGTACTTC. This translates into CASSNRDGTYEQYF.

V gene TRBV6-2 or TRBV6-3 combines with J gene TRBJ1-1; tentative D call: TRBD1 (5 bases). The CDR3 loop spans 17 amino acids. Germline V gene data show CDR1 as MNHEY and CDR2 as SVGEGT. Trimming removed 8 bases at V and 1 base at J, with 23 bases between. The CDR3, as DNA: TGTGCCAGCGGCCGGCAGGGTCGTATTCTAAGGAACACTGAAGCTTTCTTT. The encoded protein is CASGRQGRILRNTEAFF.

In the case of this clonotype: This may arise from a read error, as a much more abundant clone is one base away. The chain joins TRBV13 to TRBJ2-5; unclear D gene. The CDR3 loop spans 12 amino acids. The V and J ends lost 11 bases and 1 base respectively, with 11 bases between them. Germline V gene lookup returns CDR1 PRHDT and CDR2 FYEKMQ (reference sequence). CDR3 sequence reads: CACGTAQETQYF. In nucleotides, the CDR3 is TGTGCCTGCGGAACGGCCCAAGAGACCCAGTACTTC.

Within the sample, this clonotype is medium-sized. The rearrangement joins TRBV19 to TRBJ1-1; no reliable D call. CDR1 and CDR2 (germline): LNHDA, SQIVND (reference sequence). V lost 0 bases, J lost 8 bases, and 10 bases lay in between. There are 13 residues in the CDR3. The CDR3 spells CASSIDLGTEAFF. The CDR3, as DNA: TGTGCCAGTAGTATAGATCTTGGCACCGAAGCTTTCTTT.

This clonotype was detected only a few times. The rearrangement links TRBV6-4 to TRBJ2-2; 9 bases fit TRBD1. The germline CDR1 and CDR2 sequences are MRHNA and SNTAGT. After removal of 2 bases from V and 8 bases from J, the junction contained 6 bases not matched to a gene. The CDR3 is 15 residues long. The CDR3 here is CASSDGTGSTGELFF. The CDR3 DNA follows: TGTGCCAGCAGTGACGGGACAGGGTCGACTGGGGAGCTGTTTTTT.

The chain is built from TRBV6-4 and TRBJ2-7; possibly TRBD2 for D (6 bases). V lost 3 bases, J lost 0 bases, and 12 bases lay in between. Germline V CDR1 and CDR2: MRHNA, SNTAGT. CDR3 length: 15 amino acids. CDR3 region: CASSEAAGSSYEQYF. DNA of the CDR3: TGTGCCAGCAGTGAGGCGGCGGGGAGCTCCTACGAGCAGTACTTC.

In this sample, this clonotype turned up a few times. The chain uses TRBV6-5 and TRBJ1-2; 7 bases map to TRBD1. Unmatched junction bases numbered 8, after V lost 6 bases and J lost 1 base. There are 15 residues in the CDR3. CDR1 is MNHEY, CDR2 SVGAGI, per germline. CDR3 nucleotides: TGTGCCAGCAGGACCACAGGGGTCAGTAACTATGGCTACACCTTC. This encodes CASRTTGVSNYGYTF.

A word on this clonotype: This CDR3 is missing its conserved last phenylalanine or tryptophan, likely due to a read error. The V and J genes are TRBV27 and TRBJ1-1, with D hard to call. The CDR3 is made up of 14 amino acids. With 3 bases removed from V and 2 bases from J, the gap between germline ends came to 10 bases. Germline CDR1 is MNHEY and CDR2 is SMNVEV (reference sequence). This CDR3 is CASSLISSNTEAFL. DNA for the CDR3: TGTGCCAGCAGTTTGATAAGCTCTAACACTGAAGCTTTCCTT.

The CDR3 spells CASSAFSGTSSYNEQFF. In DNA form, the CDR3 reads TGTGCCAGCAGTGCCTTTTCCGGGACTAGCTCCTACAATGAGCAGTTCTTC. V is TRBV6-4 and J is TRBJ2-1, with TRBD2 matching over 8 bases. V gave up 4 bases and J gave up 0 bases; unmatched junction bases: 8. This CDR3 has 17 residues. Looked up from germline, CDR1 is MRHNA and CDR2 is SNTAGT.

This rearrangement joins TRBV6-5 to TRBJ1-1; D is ambiguous. V lost 8 bases, J lost 2 bases, and 6 bases lay in between. Looked up from germline, CDR1 is MNHEY and CDR2 is SVGAGI. The CDR3 consists of 11 residues. This chain's CDR3 is CASGINTEAFF. The CDR3 region has the DNA TGTGCCAGCGGAATAAACACTGAAGCTTTCTTT.

This sequence joins TRBV24-1 and TRBJ2-7; 7 nucleotides agree with TRBD2. This CDR3 has 17 residues. Trimming took 3 bases from V and 5 from J; bases not matched to a gene: 15. Germline CDR1 and CDR2: KGHDR and SFDVKD. The CDR3 region is CATSDGGEGVNSHEQYF. The CDR3, as DNA: TGTGCCACCAGTGATGGGGGGGAGGGAGTAAATTCCCACGAGCAGTACTTC.

Judged by abundance, this clonotype is medium-sized. The chain links TRBV6-5 to TRBJ2-7; 8 positions agree with TRBD1. Germline V gives CDR1 MNHEY, CDR2 SVGAGI. The CDR3 has 16 residues. With 0 bases clipped from V and 3 bases from J, the junction kept 7 bases outside the gene matches. Here the CDR3 reads CASSYSTGQGNYEQYF. DNA for the CDR3: TGTGCCAGCAGTTACTCGACCGGACAGGGTAACTACGAGCAGTACTTC.

The chain uses TRBV6-2 or TRBV6-3 and TRBJ2-7; 8 bases line up with TRBD2. The CDR3 length is 16 residues. J lost 1 base, V lost 8 bases, and 13 bases had no gene match. Germline CDR1 MNHEY, CDR2 SVGEGT. The CDR3 DNA sequence: TGTGCCAGCGACCGGGTAAGCGGGAGCAAATCCTACGAGCAGTACTTC. The encoded protein is CASDRVSGSKSYEQYF.

A single count supports this clonotype. The V gene is TRBV7-2, the J gene TRBJ2-2; 8 bases are a match to TRBD2. The CDR3 spans 16 residues. V gave up 4 bases and J gave up 3 bases; unmatched junction bases: 7. CDR1 SGHTA and CDR2 FQGNSA come from the germline V gene. DNA for the CDR3: TGTGCCAGCAGCTCAAGCGGGGGCGGGTACACCGGGGAGCTGTTTTTT. This translates into CASSSSGGGYTGELFF.

This clonotype was seen many times. The chain combines TRBV27 with TRBJ1-2; 10 bases align to TRBD1. Trimming at V came to 9 bases and at J to 4 bases, leaving 5 bases not matched to a gene. This CDR3 has 13 residues. Germline V gives CDR1 MNHEY, CDR2 SMNVEV (reference sequence). In nucleotides, the CDR3 is TGTGCCAGTGCGGGACAGGGGCCCTATGGCTACACCTTC. Translation gives CASAGQGPYGYTF.

The chain is built from TRBV19 and TRBJ2-7, with 10 positions matching TRBD1. Trimming removed 8 bases from V and 2 bases from J; junction bases left unmatched: 3. The CDR3 is 13 residues long. The germline V gene has CDR1 LNHDA and CDR2 SQIVND (reference sequence). The CDR3: CASGGQGTYEQYF. The CDR3 DNA sequence: TGTGCCAGTGGGGGACAGGGGACCTACGAGCAGTACTTC.

This clonotype was observed a handful of times. The CDR3 is CASSPQQGNPQHF. CDR3 nucleotides: TGTGCCAGCAGCCCTCAACAGGGAAATCCCCAGCATTTT. The genes are TRBV7-6 and TRBJ1-5; possibly TRBD1 for D (6 bases). The CDR3 has 13 residues. CDR1 and CDR2 from the germline V gene are SGHVS and FNYEAQ. V was shortened by 5 bases and J by 10 bases, with 15 bases between the two germline ends.

This chain joins TRBV5-6 and TRBJ2-7, with 10 bases fitting TRBD1. Looked up from germline, CDR1 is SGHDT and CDR2 is YYEEEE. This CDR3 has 15 residues. Trimming removed 4 bases from V and 6 bases from J; junction bases left unmatched: 10. The CDR3 DNA sequence: TGTGCCAGCAGCCCAGGGTACGGGACAGGGGCCGAGCAGTACTTC. Its protein product is CASSPGYGTGAEQYF.

This clonotype appeared many times. The rearrangement uses TRBV6-6 and TRBJ2-7; D may match TRBD1 or TRBD2 (5 bases each). There are 15 residues in the CDR3. Germline CDR1 and CDR2: MNHNY and SVGAGI (reference sequence). The V gene lost 4 bases and the J gene lost 4 bases, with 17 bases spanning the gap. The CDR3, as DNA: TGTGCCAGCAGTTCAACCCGGGACGGAGAATACGAGCAGTACTTC. This gives the protein CASSSTRDGEYEQYF.